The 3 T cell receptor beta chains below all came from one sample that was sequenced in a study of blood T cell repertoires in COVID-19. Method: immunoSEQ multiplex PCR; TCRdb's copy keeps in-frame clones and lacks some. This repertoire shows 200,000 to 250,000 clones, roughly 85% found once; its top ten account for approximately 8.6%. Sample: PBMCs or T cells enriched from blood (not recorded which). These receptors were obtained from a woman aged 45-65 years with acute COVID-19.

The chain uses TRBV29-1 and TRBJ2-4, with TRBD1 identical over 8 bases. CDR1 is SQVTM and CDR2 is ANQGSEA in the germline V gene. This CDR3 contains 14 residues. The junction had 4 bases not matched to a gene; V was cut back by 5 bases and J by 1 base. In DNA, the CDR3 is TGCAGCGTTTTGACAGGGGCTGCCAAAAACATTCAGTACTTC. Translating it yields CSVLTGAAKNIQYF.

CDR3 nucleotides: TGTGCCAGCAACCCCAGCGTCTCCTACAATGAGCAGTTCTTC. Protein: CASNPSVSYNEQFF. The gene calls are TRBV9 and TRBJ2-1; D call uncertain. The CDR3 has 14 residues. The germline V and J ends were trimmed by 6 bases and 0 bases, with 10 bases remaining between them. Germline CDR1 reads SGDLS; CDR2 reads YYNGEE. Looking up the rest from reference TRBV9 and TRBJ2-1 gives the full variable domain: DSGVTQTPKHLITATGQRVTLRCSPRSGDLSVYWYQQSLDQGLQFLIQYYNGEERAKGNILERFSAQQFPDLHSELNLSSLELGDSALYFCASNPSVSYNEQFFGPGTRLTVL.

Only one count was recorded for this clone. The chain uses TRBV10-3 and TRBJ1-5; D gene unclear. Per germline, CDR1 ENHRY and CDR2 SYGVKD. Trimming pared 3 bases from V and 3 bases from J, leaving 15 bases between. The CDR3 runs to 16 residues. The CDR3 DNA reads TGTGCCATCAGTGATAACAGTTTGGCGCCCAATCAGCCCCAGCATTTT. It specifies CAISDNSLAPNQPQHF.